Below are 15 T cell receptor beta chains sequenced from a single sample in a study of blood T cell repertoires in COVID-19. The repertoire was sequenced with immunoSEQ multiplex PCR; TCRdb's copy has only in-frame clones and lacks some. Of about 180,000 clones in the sample, more than 70% were seen once. The sequenced sample consisted of PBMCs or T cells enriched from blood (not recorded which). The receptors here all came from a woman aged 25 to 39 who had recovered from COVID-19.

V gene TRBV6-5 combines with J gene TRBJ1-6; a possible D gene is TRBD1 (6 bases). V was cut by 6 bases and J by 5 bases, with 11 bases left in between. Germline loops: CDR1 MNHEY, CDR2 SVGAGI. This CDR3 contains 14 residues. CDR3 in amino acids: CASSPRTDNSPLHF. DNA of the CDR3: TGTGCCAGCAGCCCCCGGACAGATAATTCACCCCTCCACTTT.

The table lists this clone with a count of one. The rearrangement joins TRBV6-5 to TRBJ2-2; 8 nucleotides agree with TRBD1. Trimming at V came to 8 bases and at J to 4 bases, leaving 6 bases not matched to a gene. Per germline, CDR1 MNHEY and CDR2 SVGAGI. The CDR3 totals 14 residues. CDR3 sequence reads: CASRRDRSTGELFF. CDR3 coding DNA: TGTGCCAGCCGCCGGGACAGGAGCACCGGGGAGCTGTTTTTT.

V gene TRBV2 combines with J gene TRBJ1-1, with D unresolved. The CDR3 spans 14 residues. Trimming took off 7 bases at V and 4 bases at J, with 16 bases between the two ends. CDR1 is SNHLY, CDR2 FYNNEI, per germline. The CDR3 coding sequence is TGTGCCAGCATATTTCAGGATTTGAGCACTGAAGCTTTCTTT. It is translated as CASIFQDLSTEAFF.

The rearrangement joins TRBV2 to TRBJ1-5; D gene uncertain. The V gene's germline CDR1 is SNHLY and CDR2 FYNNEI. With 5 bases removed from V and 3 bases from J, the gap between germline ends came to 11 bases. The CDR3 consists of 14 residues. The CDR3 here is CASSMGETNQPQHF. The CDR3 DNA reads as TGTGCCAGCAGTATGGGAGAGACCAATCAGCCCCAGCATTTT.

The chain carries TRBV11-2 and TRBJ2-7; 10 nucleotides match TRBD2. CDR1 is SGHAT and CDR2 is FQNNGV in the germline V gene. The CDR3 sequence is 15 residues long. J lost 6 bases, V lost 5 bases, and 10 bases had no gene match. CDR3 bases: TGTGCCAGCAGCAGCTCGCCTAGCGGGAGTTTCGAGCAGTACTTC. It translates to CASSSSPSGSFEQYF.

The chain joins TRBV19 to TRBJ2-2; D possibly corresponds to TRBD2 (5 bases). Germline loops: CDR1 LNHDA, CDR2 SQIVND (reference sequence). Trimming left V 3 bases short and J 0 bases short, with 17 bases between. CDR3 length equals 18 residues. The CDR3 loop reads CASSIEPGRVPNTGELFF. The CDR3 region has the DNA TGTGCCAGTAGTATCGAGCCCGGGCGGGTACCGAACACCGGGGAGCTGTTTTTT.

The rearrangement uses TRBV14 and TRBJ2-7; 13 bases are a match to TRBD2. Per germline, CDR1 SGHDN and CDR2 FVKESK. This CDR3 spans 15 amino acids. Trimming cost V 4 bases and J 4 bases; bases outside gene matches: 4. In nucleotides, the CDR3 is TGTGCCAGCAGCCCCGGGACTAGCGGGAAGTACGAGCAGTACTTC. Amino acid sequence: CASSPGTSGKYEQYF.

V and J are TRBV6-1 and TRBJ1-3, with D perhaps TRBD1 (6 bases). The CDR3 is 14 residues long. Germline CDR1 reads MNHNS; CDR2 reads SASEGT. V was pared by 1 base and J by 8 bases, with 12 bases between. The CDR3 DNA reads as TGTGCCAGCAGTGAAGACAGGGCCGAGGACACCATATATTTT. Translated: CASSEDRAEDTIYF.

The chain is built from TRBV6-5 and TRBJ1-1; the match to TRBD1 covers 11 bases. Germline lookup yields CDR1 MNHEY and CDR2 SVGAGI. V lost 2 bases and J lost 4; bases outside the gene matches: 0. CDR3 length: 14 residues. The chain's CDR3 is CASSYGQGATEAFF. The DNA of the CDR3 is TGTGCCAGCAGTTACGGACAGGGGGCCACTGAAGCTTTCTTT.

The chain is built from TRBV18 and TRBJ2-5, with a possible D match to TRBD1 (5 bases). Trimming removed 0 bases from V and 5 bases from J, with 7 bases in between. Germline loops: CDR1 KGHSH, CDR2 LQKENI. This CDR3 comprises 13 residues. The CDR3 reads CASSPPGAETQYF. The CDR3 DNA reads as TGTGCCAGCTCACCACCTGGGGCCGAGACCCAGTACTTC.

This CDR3 is CASSLGGGHEQYF. The CDR3 nucleotides are TGCGCCAGCAGCTTGGGAGGAGGGCACGAGCAGTACTTC. The rearrangement joins TRBV5-1 to TRBJ2-7; possible D gene TRBD2, 6 bases. The CDR3 runs to 13 residues. Trimming pared 0 bases from V and 5 bases from J, leaving 9 bases between. From germline, CDR1 is SGHRS and CDR2 YFSETQ.

This chain connects TRBV7-2 to TRBJ2-4, with 10 bases matching TRBD2. CDR1 is SGHTA, CDR2 FQGNSA, per germline. V dropped 4 bases and J dropped 2; count of bases not matched to a gene: 11. The CDR3 loop spans 18 amino acids. The CDR3, as DNA: TGTGCCAGCAGCTCTAGCGGGAGTGGTGTTGTGACCAAAAACATTCAGTACTTC. This codes for CASSSSGSGVVTKNIQYF.

The chain uses TRBV27 and TRBJ2-7, with a possible D match to TRBD1 (5 bases). CDR3 size: 14 residues. Trimming left V 5 bases short and J 6 bases short, with 17 bases between. Germline values: CDR1 MNHEY, CDR2 SMNVEV (reference sequence). CDR3 residues: CASSAVGVRSEQYF. The CDR3 nucleotides are TGTGCCAGCAGTGCAGTAGGGGTCCGGAGCGAGCAGTACTTC.

The chain recombines TRBV28 with TRBJ2-4; D might be TRBD1 (6 bases). Germline V lookup: CDR1 MDHEN, CDR2 SYDVKM. This CDR3 region has 15 residues. V was clipped by 4 bases and J by 0 bases, with 10 bases between them. The CDR3 protein is CASSSGQLAKNIQYF. The CDR3 DNA follows: TGTGCCAGCAGTTCCGGACAGCTAGCCAAAAACATTCAGTACTTC.

This clone occurred once. The V gene is TRBV2, the J gene TRBJ2-1, with 8 nucleotides matching TRBD1. J lost 9 bases, V lost 5 bases, and 15 bases had no gene match. The V gene's germline CDR1 is SNHLY and CDR2 FYNNEI. This CDR3 has 16 amino acids. The CDR3 DNA reads as TGTGCCAGCAGTCGACCTACTCCCCAGGGGGCCGGTGAGCAGTTCTTC. Protein sequence: CASSRPTPQGAGEQFF.